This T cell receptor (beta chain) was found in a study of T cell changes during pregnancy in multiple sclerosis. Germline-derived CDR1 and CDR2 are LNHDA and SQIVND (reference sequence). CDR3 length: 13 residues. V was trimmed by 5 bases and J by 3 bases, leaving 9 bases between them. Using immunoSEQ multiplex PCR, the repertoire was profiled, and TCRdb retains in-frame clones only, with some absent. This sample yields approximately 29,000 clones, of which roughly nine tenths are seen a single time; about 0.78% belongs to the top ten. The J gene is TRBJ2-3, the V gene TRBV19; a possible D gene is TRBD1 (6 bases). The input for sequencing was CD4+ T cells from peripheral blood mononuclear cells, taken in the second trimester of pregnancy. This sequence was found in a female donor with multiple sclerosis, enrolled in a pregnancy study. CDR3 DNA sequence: TGTGCCAGTAGTGACAGGACGACAGATACGCAGTATTTT. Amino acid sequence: CASSDRTTDTQYF.